This T cell receptor beta chain was obtained from a study of blood T cell repertoires in COVID-19. Study overall: Nucleic acid was either cDNA or gDNA, and it came from T cells, B-cell-depleted T cells, or PBMCs.

The method was immunoSEQ multiplex PCR; TCRdb's version includes in-frame clones alone and lacks a portion of them. Seen here are over 50,000 clones, around 85% observed once, and the top ten hold around 5%. Looked up from germline, CDR1 is LNHDA and CDR2 is SQIVND (reference sequence). The CDR3 totals 14 residues. The ends were cut back, 1 base at V and 2 bases at J, with 8 bases in the middle. This TCR was sampled from a man aged 65-85 years with acute or convalescent COVID-19. Sequenced: peripheral blood. The rearrangement uses TRBV19 and TRBJ1-1; D unclear. The CDR3 sequence is CASSIGWANTEAFF. The DNA for the CDR3 is TGTGCCAGTAGTATAGGTTGGGCTAACACTGAAGCTTTCTTT.